This TCR beta chain was sequenced during a study of blood T cell repertoires in COVID-19. The overall study: The study drew acute and convalescent COVID-19 samples from the United States, Italy and Spain. Sample material is recorded as cDNA or gDNA derived from T cells, B-cell-depleted T cells, or PBMCs.

CDR1 and CDR2 from the germline V gene are LNHNV and YYDKDF (reference sequence). This CDR3 has 13 amino acids. V was clipped by 5 bases and J by 6 bases, with 14 bases between them. In the original processing: Quantification of nucleated cells was approximated via reference gene primer amplification. Only in-frame clones appear in the TCRdb table, and some are missing; sequencing was by immunoSEQ multiplex PCR. V and J calls and clone size follow that table, whereas D and trimming were derived from the DNA. Counted here are roughly 260,000 clones, 85% to 90% occurring once; the ten biggest clones make up 3% to 4%.

The V gene is TRBV15, the J gene TRBJ2-7, with TRBD1 as a possible D gene (6 bases). The sequencing input was peripheral blood. This TCR was recovered from a woman aged 35 to 49 with acute or convalescent COVID-19. The CDR3 reads CATSPIWGREQYV. The CDR3 DNA sequence: TGTGCCACCAGCCCTATATGGGGGCGCGAGCAGTACGTC.